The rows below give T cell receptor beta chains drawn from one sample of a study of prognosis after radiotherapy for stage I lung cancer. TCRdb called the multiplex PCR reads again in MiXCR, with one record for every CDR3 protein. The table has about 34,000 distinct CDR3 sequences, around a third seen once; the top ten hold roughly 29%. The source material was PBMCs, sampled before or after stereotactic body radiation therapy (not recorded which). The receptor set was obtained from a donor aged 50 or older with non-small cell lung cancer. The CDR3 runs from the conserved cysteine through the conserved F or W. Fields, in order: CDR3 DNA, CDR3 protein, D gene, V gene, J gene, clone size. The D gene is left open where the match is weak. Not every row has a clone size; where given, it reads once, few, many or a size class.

TGTGCCAGCAGCCAGACAGGGAGCAGGGCAGGTGAGCAGTTCTTC	CASSQTGSRAGEQFF	TRBD1	TRBV3-1	TRBJ2-1	.
TGTGCCAGCAGTTTAAGGTGGAGCTACGAGCAGTACTTC	CASSLRWSYEQYF	.	TRBV27	TRBJ2-7	.
TGCGCCAGCAGCTTGGAGGCGTGGCGATCCACTGAAGCTTTCTTT	CASSLEAWRSTEAFF	.	TRBV5-1	TRBJ1-1	.
TGCGCCAGCAGTCTCGAGGGGGGGGGAAATTCACCCCTCCACTTT	CASSLEGGGNSPLHF	.	TRBV5-1	TRBJ1-6	many
TGCGCCAGCCAAGTGGGGGGGGCCTACAATGAGCAGTTCTTC	CASQVGGAYNEQFF	TRBD2	TRBV5-1	TRBJ2-1	many
TGTGCCAGCAGCCTCACCACAGGGGGCATCACTGAAGCTTTCTTT	CASSLTTGGITEAFF	TRBD1	TRBV7-2	TRBJ1-1	many
TGTGCCAGCAGTTCCAGGGACCCTTCTAGGGAAAAACTGTTTTTT	CASSSRDPSREKLFF	.	TRBV28	TRBJ1-4	many
TGTGCCAGCAGCCCCAGGGTAGTCGGCTACAATGAGCAGTTCTTC	CASSPRVVGYNEQFF	.	TRBV6-2/TRBV6-3	TRBJ2-1	few
TGTGCCAGTAGGACGGGACCGAGCAACACTGAAGCTTTCTTT	CASRTGPSNTEAFF	.	TRBV19	TRBJ1-1	many
TGCAGTGCTAGAGATCCCCAGGGGTCCACTGAAGCTTTCTTT	CSARDPQGSTEAFF	.	TRBV20-1	TRBJ1-1	many
TGTGCCACCAGTGATTTACAGGGTCCGCATCCCGGGGAGCTGTTTTTT	CATSDLQGPHPGELFF	.	TRBV24-1	TRBJ2-2	many
TGCAGTGCTAGAGAACCGGGCCCTAAAAAGCAGTATTTT	CSAREPGPKKQYF	.	TRBV20-1	TRBJ2-3	medium-sized
TGTGCCAGCAGCTTCGGGGGCCTGATTTACGAGCAGTACTTC	CASSFGGLIYEQYF	.	TRBV7-9	TRBJ2-7	many
TGTGCCAGCAGGGCCCGTCGGGGCGACGATCAGCCCCAGCATTTT	CASRARRGDDQPQHF	.	TRBV2	TRBJ1-5	many
TGTGCCAGCATGGGCCTCAACCTAGCGGGGATAAGAAATGAGCAGTTCTTC	CASMGLNLAGIRNEQFF	TRBD2	TRBV6-1	TRBJ2-1	many
TGTGCCAGCAGAGAGACTAGCGGGAACGAGCAGTACTTC	CASRETSGNEQYF	TRBD2	TRBV6-1	TRBJ2-7	many
TGTGCCAGCAGAAGGCGCGGAGACAATCATCCCCAGAATTTT	CASRRRGDNHPQNF	.	TRBV6-2/TRBV6-3	TRBJ1-5	once
TGTGCCACCCGGAGGGCAGGAAATAACTATGGCTACACCTTC	CATRRAGNNYGYTF	.	TRBV28	TRBJ1-2	many
TGTGCCAGCTCTCTGGTGACCGGGACAGTAGATGAGCAGTTCTTC	CASSLVTGTVDEQFF	TRBD1	TRBV18	TRBJ2-1	many
TGCGCCAGCAACCAACCGCGGGACTCTGGAAACACCATATATTTT	CASNQPRDSGNTIYF	.	TRBV10-2	TRBJ1-3	many
TGTGCCAGCAGTGAACGAGCGGGCGCCTACAATGAGCAGTTCTTC	CASSERAGAYNEQFF	.	TRBV2	TRBJ2-1	.
TGTGCCACTAGCCCCAGCGCGGATGAGCAGTTCTTC	CATSPSADEQFF	.	TRBV24-1	TRBJ2-1	once
TGTGCCAGCAGTTTGGGGCTCCGGGGCCGATACGGAGAGACCCAGTACTTC	CASSLGLRGRYGETQYF	.	TRBV28	TRBJ2-5	many
TGTGCCAGCAGTTTCCGGGACAGGGAATCACCCCTCCACTTT	CASSFRDRESPLHF	TRBD1	TRBV6-5	TRBJ1-6	medium-sized
TGTGCCAGTAGTACCGGACAGCTAAATTCACCCCTCCACTTT	CASSTGQLNSPLHF	.	TRBV19	TRBJ1-6	many
TGTGCCAGCAGCTTAGCGCAGGGGACTGGCGAGCAGTTCTTC	CASSLAQGTGEQFF	.	TRBV7-9	TRBJ2-1	many
TGTGCCAGCAGCCGGTTACCGAACACCGGGGAGCTGTTTTTT	CASSRLPNTGELFF	.	TRBV27	TRBJ2-2	.